This T cell receptor beta chain was captured in a study of cytomegalovirus exposure and HLA in healthy donors. Notes on the study in general: Some V segments, TRBV6-2 and TRBV6-3 among them, were indistinguishable and were therefore excluded. Cytomegalovirus-associated TCR beta chains were listed, numbering some 150.

There are 16 residues in the CDR3. Germline CDR1 SGHVS, CDR2 FNYEAQ. The ends were cut back, 4 bases at V and 0 bases at J, with 13 bases in the middle. On this clone: No antigen is known for it.

Amplification used 60 Vbeta primers and 13 Jbeta primers. The protocol was immunoSEQ multiplex PCR, while the TCRdb copy is restricted to in-frame clones and leaves out a portion. This sample carries roughly 190,000 clones, about 70% of them seen once, and the ten largest clones take 1.8%. The V gene is TRBV7-6, the J gene TRBJ1-3, with TRBD1 as a possible D gene (5 bases). The TCR originated in a woman aged 25 to 39 in good health and CMV-seronegative. Sequenced sample: PBMCs. CDR3 in amino acids: CASSSQGWGSGNTIYF. The CDR3 DNA sequence: TGTGCCAGCAGCTCCCAGGGTTGGGGCTCTGGAAACACCATATATTTT.